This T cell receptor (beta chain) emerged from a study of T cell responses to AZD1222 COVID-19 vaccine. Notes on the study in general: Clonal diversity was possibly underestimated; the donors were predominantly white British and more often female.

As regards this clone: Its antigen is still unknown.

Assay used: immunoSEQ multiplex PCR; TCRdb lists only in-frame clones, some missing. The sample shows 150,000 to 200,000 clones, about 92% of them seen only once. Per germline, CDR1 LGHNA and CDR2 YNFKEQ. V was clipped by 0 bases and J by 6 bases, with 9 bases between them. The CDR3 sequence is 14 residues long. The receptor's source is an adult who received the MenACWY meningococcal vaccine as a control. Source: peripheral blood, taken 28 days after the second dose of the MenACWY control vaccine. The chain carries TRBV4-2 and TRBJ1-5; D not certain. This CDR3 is CASSQDRWSQPQHF. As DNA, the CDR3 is TGTGCCAGCAGCCAAGATCGCTGGAGTCAGCCCCAGCATTTT.